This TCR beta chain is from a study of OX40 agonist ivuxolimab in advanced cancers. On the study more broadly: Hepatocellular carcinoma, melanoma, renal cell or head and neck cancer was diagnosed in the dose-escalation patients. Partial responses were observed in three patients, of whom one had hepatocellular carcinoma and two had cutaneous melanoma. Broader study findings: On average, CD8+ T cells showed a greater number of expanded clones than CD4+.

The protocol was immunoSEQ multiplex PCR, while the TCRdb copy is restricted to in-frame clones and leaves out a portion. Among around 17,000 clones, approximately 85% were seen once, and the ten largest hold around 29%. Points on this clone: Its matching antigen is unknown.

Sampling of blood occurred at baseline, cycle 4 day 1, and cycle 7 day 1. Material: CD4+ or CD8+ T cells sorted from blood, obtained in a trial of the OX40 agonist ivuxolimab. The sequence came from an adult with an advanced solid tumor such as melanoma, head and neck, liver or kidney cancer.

Here the CDR3 reads CASTPAQSQETQYF. CDR3 sequence (DNA): TGTGCCAGCACCCCAGCTCAGAGTCAAGAGACCCAGTACTTC. The chain employs TRBV28 and TRBJ2-5; D is unresolved. The CDR3 runs 14 residues. Per germline, CDR1 MDHEN and CDR2 SYDVKM. The V gene lost 7 bases and the J gene lost 2 bases, with 14 bases spanning the gap.